This T cell receptor (beta chain) came from a study of T-cell memory formation after mild COVID-19. Via MiXCR, TCRdb re-called the 5' RACE reads, giving one row per CDR3 protein. Among more than 400,000 distinct CDR3 sequences listed, about 20% were seen once. The CDR3 has 12 residues. Trimming shortened V by 6 bases and J by 9 bases, and 15 bases separated the two germline ends. The clonotype was recovered from an adult woman who had mild COVID-19 (a few samples of this study predate the infection). Cell type and time point are not known. Sequencing used PBMCs or a T cell subset sorted from them (not recorded which). This sequence joins TRBV12-3 or TRBV12-4 and TRBJ2-7; weak D call: TRBD1 (6 bases). CDR3 nucleotides: TGTGCCAGCAGATTAAGGACAGAAAGGCAGTACTTC. It encodes CASRLRTERQYF.